This TCR beta chain was sequenced for a study of OX40 agonist ivuxolimab in advanced cancers. Study summary: Patients in dose escalation had liver, melanoma, kidney or head and neck cancers. Of mixed ages from about 20 to 80 and averaging roughly 64 years, the group was roughly 85% male. Points from the study as a whole: Expanded clones tended on average to be more numerous among CD8+ T cells than CD4+.

Clones were sequenced by immunoSEQ multiplex PCR, and TCRdb holds only the in-frame ones, with some missing. The sample lists 70,000 to 95,000 clones, roughly 93% occurring once. To note about this clone: Its antigen is not identified.

At cycle 4 day 1, cycle 7 day 1, and baseline, blood was sampled. The CDR3 is made up of 13 amino acids. The germline V gene has CDR1 GTSNPN and CDR2 SVGIG (reference sequence). The V segment lost 2 bases and the J segment 5 bases; nucleotides outside the gene matches: 2. Specimen: CD4+ or CD8+ T cells sorted from blood, collected in a trial of the OX40 agonist ivuxolimab. This TCR was recovered from an adult with an advanced solid tumor such as melanoma, head and neck, liver or kidney cancer. The chain couples TRBV30 to TRBJ1-4; 7 positions match TRBD1. The CDR3 region has the DNA TGTGCCTGGAGTAAGACAGGGAATGAAAAACTGTTTTTT. Its protein is CAWSKTGNEKLFF.